Following are 21 T cell receptor beta chains from one sample sequenced in a study of blood T cell repertoires in COVID-19. Produced via immunoSEQ multiplex PCR; TCRdb's table is partial and in-frame only. The sample has 200,000 to 250,000 clones, approximately 85% seen once. Sequenced material: peripheral blood. These receptors all stem from a woman aged 70-85 years with COVID-19, enrolled during active disease.

The genes are TRBV10-3 and TRBJ1-3, with a tentative D call TRBD1 (6 bases). The germline gives CDR1 ENHRY, CDR2 SYGVKD. This CDR3 is built from 15 residues. V was clipped by 0 bases and J by 7 bases, with 13 bases between them. DNA of the CDR3: TGTGCCATCAGTGAGTCAGGGGGGGCTGAGAACACCATATATTTT. Translation gives CAISESGGAENTIYF.

The J gene is TRBJ1-1, the V gene TRBV10-3; D possibly corresponds to TRBD1 (6 bases). V lost 6 bases, J lost 2 bases, and 7 bases lay in between. Per the germline V gene, CDR1 is ENHRY and CDR2 is SYGVKD. The CDR3 length is 12 residues. This chain's CDR3 is CAIRDSNTEAFF. CDR3 sequence (DNA): TGTGCCATCAGGGACAGTAACACTGAAGCTTTCTTT.

The chain employs TRBV19 and TRBJ1-2; D remains ambiguous. Germline V lookup: CDR1 LNHDA, CDR2 SQIVND (reference sequence). The CDR3 runs 16 residues. V lost 3 bases and J lost 3, with 17 bases in between. CDR3 sequence reads: CASSIGVLGVDYGYTF. The CDR3 region has the DNA TGTGCCAGTAGTATCGGGGTTCTTGGAGTTGACTATGGCTACACCTTC.

The chain joins TRBV24-1 to TRBJ1-1; D remains ambiguous. The germline V gene has CDR1 KGHDR and CDR2 SFDVKD. The CDR3 spans 13 residues. The V end was cut by 10 bases, the J end by 1 base, with 12 bases between. The CDR3 is CATRNSANTEAFF. The CDR3 bases are TGTGCCACTCGAAATAGCGCGAACACTGAAGCTTTCTTT.

The rearrangement joins TRBV7-8 to TRBJ2-2; a possible D gene is TRBD2 (5 bases). Germline-derived CDR1 and CDR2 are SGHVS and FQNEAQ. The CDR3 extends over 16 amino acids. V lost 5 bases to trimming and J lost 4 bases, with 17 bases between them. CDR3 DNA sequence: TGTGCCAGCAGCCCTAGTGGGCGGGCGGCCACCGGGGAGCTGTTTTTT. It is translated as CASSPSGRAATGELFF.

The rearrangement joins TRBV25-1 to TRBJ2-7, with 8 bases lining up with TRBD1. The CDR3 is 17 residues long. V lost 0 bases, J lost 2 bases, and 9 bases stayed unmatched. The germline CDR1 and CDR2 sequences are MGHDK and SYGVNS. In nucleotides, the CDR3 is TGTGCCAGCAGTGAATACGGGACAGGTTCGGGGACCTACGAGCAGTACTTC. Its translation: CASSEYGTGSGTYEQYF.

This clone was seen a few times. The chain couples TRBV14 to TRBJ2-1; 8 bases line up with TRBD1. The V segment lost 4 bases and the J segment 8 bases; nucleotides outside the gene matches: 7. Looked up from germline, CDR1 is SGHDN and CDR2 is FVKESK. The CDR3 spans 14 residues. The chain's CDR3 is CASSPLDRVDEQFF. DNA of the CDR3: TGTGCCAGCAGCCCTCTGGACAGGGTGGATGAGCAGTTCTTC.

This clone was counted only a few times. CDR3 amino acids: CASSQGGRTYEQYF. The DNA of the CDR3 is TGTGCCAGCAGCCAGGGGGGGCGAACCTACGAGCAGTACTTC. The chain has TRBV3-1 (or the pseudogene TRBV3-2) and TRBJ2-7; D perhaps matches TRBD2 (7 bases). The CDR3 extends over 14 amino acids. The V gene lost 3 bases and the J gene lost 2 bases, with 11 bases spanning the gap. Germline V CDR1 and CDR2: LGHDT, YNNKEL (reference sequence).

The CDR3 DNA reads as TGTGCCAGCAGCTTAACGGCGGGCCTTGCCACAGATACGCAGTATTTT. It specifies CASSLTAGLATDTQYF. The chain combines TRBV7-3 with TRBJ2-3; D perhaps matches TRBD2 (5 bases). V lost 0 bases and J 2 bases, leaving 12 bases between the germline ends. This CDR3 is 16 amino acids long. Germline V gene sequence: CDR1 SGHTA, CDR2 FQGTGA. The whole variable domain, remainder taken from reference TRBV7-3 and TRBJ2-3, is GAGVSQTPSNKVTEKGKYVELRCDPISGHTALYWYRQSLGQGPEFLIYFQGTGAADDSGLPNDRFFAVRPEGSVSTLKIQRTERGDSAVYLCASSLTAGLATDTQYFGPGTRLTVL.

The chain couples TRBV19 to TRBJ1-2; D possibly corresponds to TRBD1 (6 bases). Trimming left V 6 bases short and J 2 bases short, with 16 bases between. From germline, CDR1 is LNHDA and CDR2 SQIVND (reference sequence). The CDR3 length is 15 residues. CDR3 nucleotide sequence: TGTGCCAGTAGCGTCGGACAGCCCCTAAACTATGGCTACACCTTC. Translating gives CASSVGQPLNYGYTF.

The chain joins TRBV9 to TRBJ1-2; maybe TRBD1 (5 bases). The V and J ends lost 3 bases and 5 bases respectively, with 14 bases between them. CDR3 size: 14 residues. Germline V gene data show CDR1 as SGDLS and CDR2 as YYNGEE. This CDR3 reads CASSAGLGTYGYTF. The CDR3 nucleotides are TGTGCCAGCAGCGCCGGGTTGGGGACTTATGGCTACACCTTC. The variable domain in full, with the rest retrieved from reference TRBV9 and TRBJ1-2, is DSGVTQTPKHLITATGQRVTLRCSPRSGDLSVYWYQQSLDQGLQFLIQYYNGEERAKGNILERFSAQQFPDLHSELNLSSLELGDSALYFCASSAGLGTYGYTFGSGTRLTVV.

The chain couples TRBV5-5 to TRBJ1-1; D is unclear. The CDR3 extends over 14 amino acids. The V end was cut by 2 bases, the J end by 1 base, with 9 bases between. In germline, CDR1 is SGHKS, CDR2 YYEKEE (reference sequence). The CDR3 loop is CASSLANENTEAFF. The DNA for the CDR3 is TGTGCCAGCAGCTTAGCGAATGAGAACACTGAAGCTTTCTTT. Based on the CDR3 plus reference TRBV5-5 and TRBJ1-1, the full variable domain is DAGVTQSPTHLIKTRGQQVTLRCSPISGHKSVSWYQQVLGQGPQFIFQYYEKEERGRGNFPDRFSARQFPNYSSELNVNALLLGDSALYLCASSLANENTEAFFGQGTRLTVV.

The chain is built from TRBV6-4 and TRBJ2-3, with 8 bases identical to TRBD2. The CDR3 extends over 15 amino acids. V shed 3 bases, J shed 2 bases, and the junction held 4 bases outside the gene matches. Germline V gene lookup returns CDR1 MRHNA and CDR2 SNTAGT. The CDR3 protein is CASSDKAGATDTQYF. CDR3 in DNA: TGTGCCAGCAGTGATAAAGCGGGAGCCACAGATACGCAGTATTTT.

The J gene is TRBJ1-2, the V gene TRBV7-8; 10 nucleotides agree with TRBD1. The germline V gene encodes CDR1 SGHVS and CDR2 FQNEAQ. This CDR3 is 19 amino acids long. The V and J ends lost 4 bases and 0 bases, in that order; junction bases with no gene match: 14. The CDR3 reads CASSSYRPGTGEANYGYTF. In nucleotides, the CDR3 is TGTGCCAGCAGCTCCTATCGTCCCGGGACAGGGGAAGCTAACTATGGCTACACCTTC. The variable domain in full, with the rest retrieved from reference TRBV7-8 and TRBJ1-2, is GAGVSQSPRYKVAKRGQDVALRCDPISGHVSLFWYQQALGQGPEFLTYFQNEAQLDKSGLPSDRFFAERPEGSVSTLKIQRTQQEDSAVYLCASSSYRPGTGEANYGYTFGSGTRLTVV.

The chain has TRBV10-3 and TRBJ2-3; TRBD1 matches at 9 bases. With V trimmed by 10 bases and J by 0 bases, 5 bases remained unmatched. The germline CDR1 and CDR2 sequences are ENHRY and SYGVKD. The CDR3 length is 14 residues. The CDR3 nucleotides are TGTGCCACGGGACAGGGTGGGAGCACAGATACGCAGTATTTT. Translation: CATGQGGSTDTQYF.

The J gene is TRBJ1-3, the V gene TRBV5-1; 8 bases fit TRBD1. The CDR3 runs to 15 residues. V dropped 5 bases and J dropped 2; count of bases not matched to a gene: 6. Per germline, CDR1 SGHRS and CDR2 YFSETQ. The CDR3 DNA sequence: TGCGCCAGCAGAACAGGGGGTCCTCCTGGAAACACCATATATTTT. This codes for CASRTGGPPGNTIYF.

V and J are TRBV19 and TRBJ1-1; maybe TRBD1 (5 bases). V gave up 8 bases and J gave up 6 bases, with 16 bases separating them. There are 13 residues in the CDR3. The germline V gene has CDR1 LNHDA and CDR2 SQIVND (reference sequence). CDR3 amino acids: CASVMGDWAEAFF. DNA for the CDR3: TGTGCCAGTGTTATGGGGGACTGGGCTGAAGCTTTCTTT.

The chain carries TRBV10-3 and TRBJ1-2; D is ambiguous. The CDR3 is made up of 13 amino acids. Germline V CDR1 and CDR2: ENHRY, SYGVKD. V dropped 4 bases and J dropped 2 bases, with 8 bases sitting between them. CDR3 in amino acids: CAISVKTNYGYTF. The CDR3 DNA is TGTGCCATCAGTGTAAAAACAAACTATGGCTACACCTTC.

The rearrangement joins TRBV18 to TRBJ2-3, with 7 bases aligning to TRBD2. V shed 0 bases, J shed 3 bases, and the junction held 0 bases outside the gene matches. The length of the CDR3 is 14 residues. Germline V gene data show CDR1 as KGHSH and CDR2 as LQKENI. This CDR3 is CASSPPGGTDTQYF. The CDR3 DNA follows: TGTGCCAGCTCACCACCGGGAGGGACAGATACGCAGTATTTT.

The chain links TRBV6-5 to TRBJ2-7; D unresolved. The CDR3 has 14 amino acids. Trimming left V 6 bases short and J 5 bases short, with 17 bases between. Germline V gene lookup returns CDR1 MNHEY and CDR2 SVGAGI. Written as DNA, the CDR3 is TGTGCCAGCAGCTCCCTATCAAACCTGGACGAGCAGTACTTC. This encodes CASSSLSNLDEQYF.

V gene TRBV7-2 combines with J gene TRBJ1-2; D call uncertain. The V gene's germline CDR1 is SGHTA and CDR2 FQGNSA. With 8 bases removed from V and 4 bases from J, the gap between germline ends came to 11 bases. The CDR3 runs to 12 residues. DNA of the CDR3: TGTGCCAGCTCTAGAGGGAGCTATGGCTACACCTTC. It yields the protein CASSRGSYGYTF.